Below are 28 T cell receptor beta chains sequenced from a single sample in a study of T cell changes during pregnancy in multiple sclerosis. Method: immunoSEQ multiplex PCR; TCRdb's copy keeps in-frame clones and lacks some. Of 30,000 to 40,000 clones in the sample, about 90% are singletons; the top ten hold about 0.4%. This specimen was CD4+ T cells from peripheral blood mononuclear cells, taken in the third trimester of pregnancy. These receptors came from a female donor in good health, enrolled as a control in a pregnancy study.

The V and J genes are TRBV7-2 and TRBJ2-5, with D possibly matching TRBD2 (6 bases). The CDR3 runs to 13 residues. Per the germline V gene, CDR1 is SGHTA and CDR2 is FQGNSA. V was trimmed by 0 bases and J by 4 bases, leaving 6 bases between them. CDR3 nucleotide sequence: TGTGCCAGCAGCTTAGCCGGGGGAGAGACCCAGTACTTC. This sequence encodes CASSLAGGETQYF.

V is TRBV18 and J is TRBJ2-7; 8 nucleotides match TRBD2. The J segment lost 0 bases and the V segment lost 5 bases, leaving 6 bases of the junction unmatched. The CDR3 has 15 amino acids. The germline V gene has CDR1 KGHSH and CDR2 LQKENI. The CDR3 DNA reads TGTGCCAGCTCATACATCGGGAGGGACTCCTACGAGCAGTACTTC. This sequence encodes CASSYIGRDSYEQYF.

This chain connects TRBV11-1 to TRBJ2-7, with D perhaps TRBD2 (6 bases). V was pared by 1 base and J by 2 bases, with 12 bases between. Germline lookup yields CDR1 SGHAT and CDR2 FQDESV (reference sequence). This CDR3 contains 15 residues. CDR3 nucleotides: TGTGCCAGCAGCTTAGGCGGCGGGATGACCTACGAGCAGTACTTC. Translation: CASSLGGGMTYEQYF.

The CDR3 reads CASGFEARRGTQYF. CDR3 DNA: TGTGCTAGTGGTTTCGAGGCCCGACGAGGGACCCAGTACTTC. V gene TRBV12-5 combines with J gene TRBJ2-5; D gene ambiguous. With 3 bases removed from V and 7 bases from J, the gap between germline ends came to 15 bases. This CDR3 spans 14 amino acids. The V gene's germline CDR1 is LGHNT and CDR2 FRNRAP.

The chain recombines TRBV5-1 with TRBJ2-3; D possibly corresponds to TRBD1 (5 bases). The V and J ends lost 4 bases and 3 bases respectively, with 18 bases between them. CDR1 and CDR2 (germline): SGHRS, YFSETQ. The CDR3 covers 16 residues. The CDR3 coding sequence is TGCGCCAGCAGCGTACCAGGGTGGCCACGGACAGATACGCAGTATTTT. Protein sequence: CASSVPGWPRTDTQYF.

The gene calls are TRBV27 and TRBJ2-7; possible D gene TRBD2, 5 bases. The V end lost 5 bases, the J end lost 5 bases, and 19 bases lay between the germline ends. The CDR3 has 15 amino acids. From germline, CDR1 is MNHEY and CDR2 SMNVEV (reference sequence). CDR3 region: CASSLLSGSGDEQYF. DNA of the CDR3: TGTGCCAGCAGTCTCTTGTCGGGGTCTGGGGACGAGCAGTACTTC.

V gene TRBV10-3 combines with J gene TRBJ1-3, with D tentatively TRBD1 (6 bases). Trimming took 3 bases from V and 4 from J, leaving 10 bases between them. The CDR3 has 14 residues. The germline CDR1 and CDR2 sequences are ENHRY and SYGVKD. In DNA form, the CDR3 reads TGTGCCATCAGTGACCCTCAGGGGGGAAACACCATATATTTT. It specifies CAISDPQGGNTIYF.

V and J are TRBV11-2 and TRBJ1-4, with D possibly being TRBD1 (5 bases). The CDR3 runs 15 residues. From germline, CDR1 is SGHAT and CDR2 FQNNGV. Trimming cost V 5 bases and J 6 bases, with 16 bases left between them. The CDR3 loop is CASSPRLGVDEKLFF. CDR3 bases: TGTGCCAGCAGCCCCAGATTAGGGGTCGATGAAAAACTGTTTTTT.

V gene TRBV20-1 combines with J gene TRBJ1-1, with D hard to call. Germline values: CDR1 DFQATT, CDR2 SNEGSKA (reference sequence). The V end lost 5 bases, the J end lost 7 bases, and 11 bases lay between the germline ends. The CDR3 runs to 11 residues. The DNA for the CDR3 is TGCAGTGCTCTCCACGACTTTGAAGCTTTCTTT. It specifies CSALHDFEAFF.

J is TRBJ1-6 and V is TRBV5-6; 7 bases agree with TRBD1. The CDR3 is 14 amino acids. Germline lookup yields CDR1 SGHDT and CDR2 YYEEEE. J lost 7 bases, V lost 4 bases, and 5 bases had no gene match. CDR3 coding DNA: TGTGCCAGCAGCGCAGACAGGGAAAATTCACCCCTCCACTTT. It translates to CASSADRENSPLHF.

V is TRBV5-1 and J is TRBJ2-5; 7 nucleotides line up with TRBD1. The germline CDR1 and CDR2 sequences are SGHRS and YFSETQ. There are 13 residues in the CDR3. V was pared by 3 bases and J by 1 base, with 0 bases of the junction left unmatched. CDR3 in amino acids: CASSSGGQETQYF. CDR3 sequence (DNA): TGCGCCAGCAGCTCAGGGGGCCAAGAGACCCAGTACTTC. The full variable domain, in which reference TRBV5-1 and TRBJ2-5 provide the parts outside the CDR3, is KAGVTQTPRYLIKTRGQQVTLSCSPISGHRSVSWYQQTPGQGLQFLFEYFSETQRNKGNFPGRFSGRQFSNSRSEMNVSTLELGDSALYLCASSSGGQETQYFGPGTRLLVL.

The CDR3 DNA reads TGTGCCAGCAGCCCATCGAGGACAGAAGCTTTCTTT. Its protein is CASSPSRTEAFF. V gene TRBV9 combines with J gene TRBJ1-1, with D perhaps TRBD1 (5 bases). The CDR3 sequence is 12 residues long. Trimming took 4 bases from V and 8 from J, leaving 12 bases between them. Germline-derived CDR1 and CDR2 are SGDLS and YYNGEE.

The chain carries TRBV5-1 and TRBJ2-7, with D possibly TRBD1 on 5 matching bases. V lost 7 bases to trimming and J lost 1 base, with 15 bases between them. CDR1 is SGHRS and CDR2 is YFSETQ in the germline V gene. CDR3 size: 14 residues. This CDR3 reads CASGYSGRSYEQYF. Here the CDR3 DNA reads TGCGCCAGCGGATACTCAGGGCGATCCTACGAGCAGTACTTC.

V and J are TRBV10-3 and TRBJ2-1; 9 bases fit TRBD2. Trimming at V came to 10 bases and at J to 6 bases, leaving 10 bases not matched to a gene. Per the germline V gene, CDR1 is ENHRY and CDR2 is SYGVKD. The CDR3 covers 14 residues. CDR3 in amino acids: CASVEASGTNEQFF. CDR3 DNA sequence: TGTGCCAGTGTGGAGGCTAGCGGGACCAATGAGCAGTTCTTC.

The J gene is TRBJ1-1, the V gene TRBV10-3; tentative D call: TRBD1 (6 bases). Looked up from germline, CDR1 is ENHRY and CDR2 is SYGVKD. V was shortened by 4 bases and J by 0 bases, with 27 bases between the two germline ends. This CDR3 comprises 20 residues. The CDR3 DNA is TGTGCCATCAGTGCAAATTCGAAACAGGGATCTAATTCCATGAACACTGAAGCTTTCTTT. It encodes CAISANSKQGSNSMNTEAFF.

The chain has TRBV15 and TRBJ2-7; 7 nucleotides align to TRBD2. Germline V gene lookup returns CDR1 LNHNV and CDR2 YYDKDF (reference sequence). V lost 0 bases to trimming and J lost 3 bases; unmatched junction nucleotides: 5. This CDR3 comprises 15 residues. The CDR3: CATSRDLTGGYEQYF. CDR3 in DNA: TGTGCCACCAGCAGAGATCTCACGGGAGGCTACGAGCAGTACTTC. The full variable domain, with the rest looked up from reference TRBV15 and TRBJ2-7, is DAMVIQNPRYQVTQFGKPVTLSCSQTLNHNVMYWYQQKSSQAPKLLFHYYDKDFNNEADTPDNFQSRRPNTSFCFLDIRSPGLGDTAMYLCATSRDLTGGYEQYFGPGTRLTVT.

This sequence joins TRBV4-1 and TRBJ1-2; D might be TRBD1 (5 bases). This CDR3 has 18 residues. Trimming stripped 1 base from V and 0 bases from J, with 18 bases between. Germline lookup yields CDR1 MGHRA and CDR2 YSYEKL. CDR3 in DNA: TGCGCCAGCAGCCAAGGGGGCTTCGAAGCAGTGGCTAACTATGGCTACACCTTC. The encoded protein is CASSQGGFEAVANYGYTF.

CDR3: CASSGGGGPGNTIYF. DNA of the CDR3: TGTGCCAGCTCAGGCGGGGGCGGCCCTGGAAACACCATATATTTT. V is TRBV6-6 and J is TRBJ1-3; the D gene is possibly TRBD1 (6 bases). Germline V gene lookup returns CDR1 MNHNY and CDR2 SVGAGI (reference sequence). CDR3 length: 15 residues. The V end lost 8 bases, the J end lost 2 bases, and 16 bases lay between the germline ends.

V is TRBV9 and J is TRBJ2-3; 8 positions match TRBD1. The CDR3 is made up of 14 amino acids. Germline CDR1 and CDR2: SGDLS and YYNGEE. V shed 1 base, J shed 3 bases, and the junction held 1 base outside the gene matches. The CDR3 DNA follows: TGTGCCAGCAGCGTACAGGGGGCGACAGATACGCAGTATTTT. Protein: CASSVQGATDTQYF.

The chain employs TRBV30 and TRBJ2-7; D gene unclear. The CDR3 has 13 residues. Trimming pared 2 bases from V and 0 bases from J, leaving 8 bases between. The V gene's germline CDR1 is GTSNPN and CDR2 SVGIG (reference sequence). DNA of the CDR3: TGTGCCTGGAGTAGAGGAAGCTCCTACGAGCAGTACTTC. It specifies CAWSRGSSYEQYF.

This chain links TRBV10-2 with TRBJ1-2; a possible D gene is TRBD1 (6 bases). The germline gives CDR1 WSHSY, CDR2 SAAADI. The CDR3 is 14 residues long. V was shortened by 4 bases and J by 0 bases, with 9 bases between the two germline ends. The CDR3 sequence is CASSVDRANYGYTF. DNA of the CDR3: TGCGCCAGCAGTGTGGACAGAGCTAACTATGGCTACACCTTC.

The chain carries TRBV27 and TRBJ2-7, with 12 positions matching TRBD2. The CDR3 has 16 amino acids. Germline CDR1 is MNHEY and CDR2 is SMNVEV (reference sequence). Trimming cost V 4 bases and J 2 bases; bases outside gene matches: 6. CDR3: CASSSLLAGGPYEQYF. DNA for the CDR3: TGTGCCAGCAGTTCCTTACTAGCGGGGGGACCCTACGAGCAGTACTTC.

The rearrangement joins TRBV7-9 to TRBJ2-7; no clear D gene. Germline CDR1 SEHNR, CDR2 FQNEAQ (reference sequence). The V end lost 4 bases, the J end lost 4 bases, and 8 bases lay between the germline ends. This CDR3 has 12 residues. The DNA for the CDR3 is TGTGCCAGCAGCTCACAGAGATACGAGCAGTACTTC. Its protein is CASSSQRYEQYF.

The V gene is TRBV4-1, the J gene TRBJ2-5, with a weak D call TRBD2 (5 bases). The CDR3 spans 16 residues. Looked up from germline, CDR1 is MGHRA and CDR2 is YSYEKL. Trimming pared 4 bases from V and 1 base from J, leaving 16 bases between. The CDR3 here is CASSLGLPGGQETQYF. The DNA for the CDR3 is TGCGCCAGCAGCCTTGGACTTCCGGGCGGCCAAGAGACCCAGTACTTC.

The chain uses TRBV5-1 and TRBJ1-4; 9 nucleotides align to TRBD1. The germline V gene encodes CDR1 SGHRS and CDR2 YFSETQ. With 0 bases clipped from V and 6 bases from J, the junction kept 3 bases outside the gene matches. The CDR3 has 15 amino acids. The CDR3 bases are TGCGCCAGCAGCTTGGATGGGACAGGGTATGAAAAACTGTTTTTT. This gives the protein CASSLDGTGYEKLFF.

This rearrangement joins TRBV6-5 to TRBJ2-3; D might be TRBD2 (6 bases). The V and J ends lost 10 bases and 6 bases respectively, with 17 bases between them. Germline V lookup: CDR1 MNHEY, CDR2 SVGAGI. There are 13 residues in the CDR3. CDR3 DNA sequence: TGTGCCATTGGGGGGTCAGGGAGCGATACGCAGTATTTT. It translates to CAIGGSGSDTQYF.

This clone was picked up a small number of times. V and J are TRBV21-1 and TRBJ2-7; no check of the table's D call, TRBD1, against the DNA was made. TRBV21-1 is reported as a pseudogene. The CDR3 contains 17 residues. CDR3 DNA: TGTGCCAGCAGCAAAGGAGGCCTTGGGACAGGGGCAGACGAGCAGTACTTC. Its translation is CASSKGGLGTGADEQYF.

The chain carries TRBV25-1 and TRBJ1-2, with TRBD1 identical over 7 bases. Germline assignment: CDR1 MGHDK and CDR2 SYGVNS. J lost 8 bases, V lost 3 bases, and 12 bases had no gene match. The length of the CDR3 is 15 residues. The CDR3 bases are TGTGCCAGCAGTGATCGGCGGAGGGGGCTTTTGGGCTACACCTTC. As protein: CASSDRRRGLLGYTF.